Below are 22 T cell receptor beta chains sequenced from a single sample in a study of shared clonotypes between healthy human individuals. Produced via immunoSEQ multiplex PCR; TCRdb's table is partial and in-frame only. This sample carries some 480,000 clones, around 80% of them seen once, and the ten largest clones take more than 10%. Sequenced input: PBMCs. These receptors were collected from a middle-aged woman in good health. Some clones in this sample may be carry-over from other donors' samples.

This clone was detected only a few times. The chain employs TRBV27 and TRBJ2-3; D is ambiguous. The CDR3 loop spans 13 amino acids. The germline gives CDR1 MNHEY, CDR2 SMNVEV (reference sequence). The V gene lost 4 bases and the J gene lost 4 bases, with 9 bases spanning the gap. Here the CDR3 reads CASSSPTSDTQYF. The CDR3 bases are TGTGCCAGCAGTTCACCCACGTCAGATACGCAGTATTTT.

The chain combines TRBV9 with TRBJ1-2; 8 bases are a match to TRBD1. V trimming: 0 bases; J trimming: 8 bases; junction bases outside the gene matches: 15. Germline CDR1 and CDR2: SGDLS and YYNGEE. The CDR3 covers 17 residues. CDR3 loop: CASSVGGTGFVSRGYTF. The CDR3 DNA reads TGTGCCAGCAGCGTAGGAGGGACAGGCTTTGTTTCTCGGGGCTACACCTTC.

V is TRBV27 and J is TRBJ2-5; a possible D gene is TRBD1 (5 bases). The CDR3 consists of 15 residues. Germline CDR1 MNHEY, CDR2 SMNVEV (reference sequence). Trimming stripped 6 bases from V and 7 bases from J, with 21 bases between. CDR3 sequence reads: CASSPPGAARRTQYF. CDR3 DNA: TGTGCCAGCAGCCCCCCTGGGGCTGCCAGGAGGACCCAGTACTTC.

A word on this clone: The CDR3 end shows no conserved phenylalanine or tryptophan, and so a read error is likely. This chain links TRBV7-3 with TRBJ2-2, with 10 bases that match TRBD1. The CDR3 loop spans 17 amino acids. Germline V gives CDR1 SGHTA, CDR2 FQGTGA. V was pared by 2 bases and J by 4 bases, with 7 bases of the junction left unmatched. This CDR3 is CASSLPVRDRGTGELFS. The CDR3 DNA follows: TGTGCCAGCAGCTTACCCGTCCGGGACAGGGGCACCGGGGAGCTGTTTTCT.

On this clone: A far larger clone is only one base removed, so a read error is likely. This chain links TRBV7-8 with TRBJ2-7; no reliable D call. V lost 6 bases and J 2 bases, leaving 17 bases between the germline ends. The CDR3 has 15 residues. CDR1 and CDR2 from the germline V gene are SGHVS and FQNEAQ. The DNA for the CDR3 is TGTGCCAGCAGTTTCCTCCACTACTCACCCTACGAGCAGTACTTC. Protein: CASSFLHYSPYEQYF. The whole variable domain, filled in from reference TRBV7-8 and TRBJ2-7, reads GAGVSQSPRYKVAKRGQDVALRCDPISGHVSLFWYQQALGQGPEFLTYFQNEAQLDKSGLPSDRFFAERPEGSVSTLKIQRTQQEDSAVYLCASSFLHYSPYEQYFGPGTRLTVT.

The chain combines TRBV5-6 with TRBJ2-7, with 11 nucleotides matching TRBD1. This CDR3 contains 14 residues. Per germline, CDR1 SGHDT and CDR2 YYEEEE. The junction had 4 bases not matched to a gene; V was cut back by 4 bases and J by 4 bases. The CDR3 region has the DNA TGTGCCAGCAGCAAGGACAGGGGGCAGTACGAGCAGTACTTC. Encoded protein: CASSKDRGQYEQYF.

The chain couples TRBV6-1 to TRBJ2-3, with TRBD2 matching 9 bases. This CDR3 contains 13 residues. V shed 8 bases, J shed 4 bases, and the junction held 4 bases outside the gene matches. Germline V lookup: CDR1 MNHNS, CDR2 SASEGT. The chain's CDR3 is CASRLAGSDTQYF. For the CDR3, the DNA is TGTGCCAGCCGGCTAGCGGGATCAGATACGCAGTATTTT.

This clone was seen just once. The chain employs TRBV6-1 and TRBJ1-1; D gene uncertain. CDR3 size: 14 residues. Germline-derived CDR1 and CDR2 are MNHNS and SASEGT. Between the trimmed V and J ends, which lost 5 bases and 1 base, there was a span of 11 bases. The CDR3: CASSMRVWNTEAFF. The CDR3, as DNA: TGTGCCAGCAGTATGAGGGTATGGAACACTGAAGCTTTCTTT.

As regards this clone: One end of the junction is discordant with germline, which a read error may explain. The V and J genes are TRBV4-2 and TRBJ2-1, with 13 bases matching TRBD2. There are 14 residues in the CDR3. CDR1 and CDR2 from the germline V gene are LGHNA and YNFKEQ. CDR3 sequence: CAGSGTSGNSEQFF. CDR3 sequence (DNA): TGTGCCGGCAGTGGGACTAGCGGGAACAGTGAGCAGTTCTTC.

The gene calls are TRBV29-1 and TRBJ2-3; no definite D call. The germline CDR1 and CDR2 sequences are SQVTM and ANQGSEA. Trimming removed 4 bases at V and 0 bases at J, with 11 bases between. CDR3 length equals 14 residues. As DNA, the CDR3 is TGCAGCGTTGTACCCGGAAAAAGCACAGATACGCAGTATTTT. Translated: CSVVPGKSTDTQYF.

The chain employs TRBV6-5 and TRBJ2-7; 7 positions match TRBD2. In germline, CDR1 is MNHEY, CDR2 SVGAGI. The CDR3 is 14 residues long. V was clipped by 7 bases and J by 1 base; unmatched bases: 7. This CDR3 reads CASTPGGSSYEQYF. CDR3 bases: TGTGCCAGCACCCCGGGCGGGAGTTCCTACGAGCAGTACTTC.

In DNA form, the CDR3 reads TGTGCCAGCAGTGACACTGGTCTCTATGGCTACACCTTC. It is translated as CASSDTGLYGYTF. V usage is TRBV27 and J usage is TRBJ1-2, with D unclear. Looked up from germline, CDR1 is MNHEY and CDR2 is SMNVEV (reference sequence). Deletions cut 5 bases from V and 4 bases from J, with 11 bases between. The CDR3 sequence is 13 residues long.

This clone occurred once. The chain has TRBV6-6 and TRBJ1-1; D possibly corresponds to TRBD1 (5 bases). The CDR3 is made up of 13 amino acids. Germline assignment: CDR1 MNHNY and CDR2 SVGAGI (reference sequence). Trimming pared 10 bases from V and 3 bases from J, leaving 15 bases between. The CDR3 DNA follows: TGTGCCACTCGCGGCAGGGAGGACACTGAAGCTTTCTTT. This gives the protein CATRGREDTEAFF.

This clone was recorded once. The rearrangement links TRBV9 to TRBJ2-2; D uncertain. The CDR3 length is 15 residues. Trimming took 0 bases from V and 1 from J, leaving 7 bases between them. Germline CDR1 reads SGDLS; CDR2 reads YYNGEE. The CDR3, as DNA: TGTGCCAGCAGCGTAGGTCCAGGGAACACCGGGGAGCTGTTTTTT. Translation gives CASSVGPGNTGELFF.

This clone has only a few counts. CDR3 region: CASSPRDTNTGELFF. In DNA, the CDR3 is TGCGCCAGCAGCCCCCGGGACACGAACACCGGGGAGCTGTTTTTT. The chain couples TRBV5-1 to TRBJ2-2; D is perhaps TRBD1 (6 bases). V was trimmed by 4 bases and J by 0 bases, leaving 10 bases between them. Germline V gives CDR1 SGHRS, CDR2 YFSETQ. The CDR3 covers 15 residues.

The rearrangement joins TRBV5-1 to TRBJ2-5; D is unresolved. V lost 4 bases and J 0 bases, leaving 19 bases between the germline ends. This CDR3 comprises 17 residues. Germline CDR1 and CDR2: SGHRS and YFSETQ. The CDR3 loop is CASSARSRAEYQETQYF. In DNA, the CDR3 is TGCGCCAGCAGCGCCAGGTCTAGGGCCGAGTACCAAGAGACCCAGTACTTC.

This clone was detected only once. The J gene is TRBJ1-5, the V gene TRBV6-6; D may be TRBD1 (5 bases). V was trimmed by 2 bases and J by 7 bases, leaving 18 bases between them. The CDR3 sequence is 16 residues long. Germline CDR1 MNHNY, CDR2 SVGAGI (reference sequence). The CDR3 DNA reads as TGTGCCAGCAGTTACCAAAGCGTAAGGGGCGGGCAGCCCCAGCATTTT. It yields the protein CASSYQSVRGGQPQHF.

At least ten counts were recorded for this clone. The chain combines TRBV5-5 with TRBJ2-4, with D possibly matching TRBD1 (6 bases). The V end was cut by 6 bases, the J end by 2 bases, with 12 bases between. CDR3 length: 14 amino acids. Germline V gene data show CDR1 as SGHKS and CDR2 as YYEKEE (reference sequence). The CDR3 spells CASTKQGTKNIQYF. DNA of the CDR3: TGTGCCAGCACCAAACAGGGAACCAAAAACATTCAGTACTTC.

CDR3 residues: CASSGTSGTAYEQYF. The CDR3 region has the DNA TGTGCCAGCAGCGGGACTAGCGGGACGGCCTACGAGCAGTACTTC. The chain uses TRBV28 and TRBJ2-7; 13 bases map to TRBD2. Germline CDR1 and CDR2: MDHEN and SYDVKM. The CDR3 extends over 15 amino acids. The V segment lost 6 bases and the J segment 2 bases; nucleotides outside the gene matches: 4.

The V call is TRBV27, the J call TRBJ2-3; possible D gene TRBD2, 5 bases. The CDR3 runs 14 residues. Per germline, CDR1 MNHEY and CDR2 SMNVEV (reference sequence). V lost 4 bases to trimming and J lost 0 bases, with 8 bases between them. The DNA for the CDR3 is TGTGCCAGCAGTTGGGCGGGCAGCACAGATACGCAGTATTTT. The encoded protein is CASSWAGSTDTQYF.

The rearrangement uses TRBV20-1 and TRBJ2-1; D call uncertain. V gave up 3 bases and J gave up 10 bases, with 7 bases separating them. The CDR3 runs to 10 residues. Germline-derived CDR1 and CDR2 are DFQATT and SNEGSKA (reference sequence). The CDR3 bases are TGCAGTGCTAGGGGTTTAGAGCAGTTCTTC. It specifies CSARGLEQFF.

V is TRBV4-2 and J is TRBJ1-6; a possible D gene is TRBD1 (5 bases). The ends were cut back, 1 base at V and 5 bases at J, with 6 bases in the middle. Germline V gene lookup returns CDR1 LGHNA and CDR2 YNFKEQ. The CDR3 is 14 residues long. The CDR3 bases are TGTGCCAGCAGCCAAGGGGGGAATAATTCACCCCTCCACTTT. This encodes CASSQGGNNSPLHF.